The 18 T cell receptor beta chains below were found in one sample sequenced in a study of blood T cells in healthy people across ages. Combining a sample-barcoded 5' primer with a J-beta primer mix, a second PCR ran for about 7 to 12 cycles. One entry per CDR3 protein, called by TCRdb with MiXCR from the 5' RACE reads. The sample consists of nearly 800,000 distinct CDR3 sequences, roughly 25% of them appearing once. A further study also used this sample, focusing on T cells of mothers and their children.

Material: blood. All receptors derive from a boy under 18 in good health.

This clonotype has more than one count but fewer than ten. The chain employs TRBV18 and TRBJ2-4; TRBD2 might be the D (5 bases). Looked up from germline, CDR1 is KGHSH and CDR2 is LQKENI. The CDR3 loop spans 14 amino acids. V lost 0 bases, J lost 12 bases, and 15 bases lay in between. Here the CDR3 reads CASSPPEVLGAQYF. The CDR3 DNA follows: TGTGCCAGCTCACCACCGGAGGTCCTGGGAGCTCAGTACTTC.

V gene TRBV29-1 combines with J gene TRBJ2-7; no definite D call. The CDR3 is 13 residues long. Germline V lookup: CDR1 SQVTM, CDR2 ANQGSEA. V was shortened by 6 bases and J by 5 bases, with 17 bases between the two germline ends. CDR3 in amino acids: CSVRSRPVDEQYF. CDR3 DNA sequence: TGCAGCGTCCGGTCGAGACCAGTTGACGAGCAGTACTTC.

This clonotype was detected only a few times. The chain links TRBV20-1 to TRBJ2-7; D call uncertain. Trimming stripped 1 base from V and 3 bases from J, with 16 bases between. The V gene's germline CDR1 is DFQATT and CDR2 SNEGSKA (reference sequence). The CDR3 has 15 amino acids. The CDR3 loop is CSARGPQHTFYEQYF. The CDR3 region has the DNA TGCAGTGCTAGAGGACCCCAACACACCTTCTACGAGCAGTACTTC.

The chain recombines TRBV5-1 with TRBJ2-5; D ambiguous. The V end lost 3 bases, the J end lost 4 bases, and 10 bases lay between the germline ends. CDR3 size: 13 residues. CDR1 is SGHRS and CDR2 is YFSETQ in the germline V gene. The CDR3 DNA sequence: TGCGCCAGCAGCTCGGCCCTCCGAGAGACCCAGTACTTC. Translated: CASSSALRETQYF.

This clonotype has more than one count but fewer than ten. CDR3 residues: CASSLARVADNEQFF. DNA for the CDR3: TGTGCCAGCAGCTTAGCGCGCGTAGCGGACAATGAGCAGTTCTTC. The chain recombines TRBV7-2 with TRBJ2-1; the D gene is possibly TRBD2 (6 bases). The CDR3 spans 15 residues. The ends were cut back, 0 bases at V and 5 bases at J, with 11 bases in the middle. Germline CDR1 SGHTA, CDR2 FQGNSA.

This clonotype has a single count. J is TRBJ2-7 and V is TRBV7-8, with 7 bases identical to TRBD1. The tail of the sequence fits TRBJ2-1 better, so the J call may be wrong. CDR1 is SGHVS, CDR2 FQNEAQ, per germline. CDR3 length equals 13 residues. The DNA of the CDR3 is TGTGCCAGCCTAGACAGGGCTGACAATGAGCAGTTCTTC. This codes for CASLDRADNEQFF.

V usage is TRBV7-9 and J usage is TRBJ1-5; 7 nucleotides align to TRBD1. V trimming: 1 base; J trimming: 2 bases; junction bases outside the gene matches: 2. The germline gives CDR1 SEHNR, CDR2 FQNEAQ (reference sequence). The CDR3 totals 15 residues. The CDR3 DNA is TGTGCCAGCAGCTTAGAGGGGGCGGGCAATCAGCCCCAGCATTTT. Its protein product is CASSLEGAGNQPQHF. The complete variable domain, with remaining parts taken from reference TRBV7-9 and TRBJ1-5, reads DTGVSQNPRHKITKRGQNVTFRCDPISEHNRLYWYRQTLGQGPEFLTYFQNEAQLEKSRLLSDRFSAERPKGSFSTLEIQRTEQGDSAMYLCASSLEGAGNQPQHFGDGTRLSIL.

This clonotype was recorded a few times. V and J are TRBV7-2 and TRBJ2-1; unclear D gene. The V gene lost 2 bases and the J gene lost 3 bases, with 8 bases spanning the gap. This CDR3 comprises 14 residues. Germline CDR1 and CDR2: SGHTA and FQGNSA. For the CDR3, the DNA is TGTGCCAGCAGCTTACTGAACGGCTACAATGAGCAGTTCTTC. This encodes CASSLLNGYNEQFF.

This clonotype was observed a handful of times. This chain links TRBV5-1 with TRBJ2-3, with D unresolved. V dropped 4 bases and J dropped 2 bases, with 11 bases sitting between them. Germline values: CDR1 SGHRS, CDR2 YFSETQ. CDR3 size: 14 residues. The DNA for the CDR3 is TGCGCCAGCAGCGTATCTGATGACACAGATACGCAGTATTTT. This gives the protein CASSVSDDTDTQYF. The full variable domain, in which reference TRBV5-1 and TRBJ2-3 provide the parts outside the CDR3, is KAGVTQTPRYLIKTRGQQVTLSCSPISGHRSVSWYQQTPGQGLQFLFEYFSETQRNKGNFPGRFSGRQFSNSRSEMNVSTLELGDSALYLCASSVSDDTDTQYFGPGTRLTVL.

V gene TRBV6-5 combines with J gene TRBJ2-1; 11 bases are a match to TRBD1. CDR1 MNHEY and CDR2 SVGAGI come from the germline V gene. The V gene end was trimmed by 6 bases and the J gene end by 7 bases; junction bases not matched to a gene: 8. This CDR3 region has 15 residues. Written as DNA, the CDR3 is TGTGCCAGCAGAATCGGGACAGGGGGTTTTAATGAGCAGTTCTTC. This sequence encodes CASRIGTGGFNEQFF.

This clonotype was counted between two and nine times. The chain recombines TRBV24-1 with TRBJ1-2; D gene ambiguous. The CDR3 spans 13 residues. Deletions cut 3 bases from V and 4 bases from J, with 8 bases between. CDR1 and CDR2 (germline): KGHDR, SFDVKD. CDR3 amino acids: CATSDRNTYGYTF. CDR3 sequence (DNA): TGTGCCACCAGTGATCGCAATACCTATGGCTACACCTTC.

The chain employs TRBV7-9 and TRBJ2-7; TRBD2 matches at 7 bases. This CDR3 region has 14 residues. The germline CDR1 and CDR2 sequences are SEHNR and FQNEAQ (reference sequence). V shed 3 bases and J 2 bases; nucleotides not matched to a gene: 4. The CDR3 nucleotides are TGTGCCAGCAGCTTTTCCCGGGAGGCCTACGAGCAGTACTTC. Translation: CASSFSREAYEQYF.

The chain has TRBV7-9 and TRBJ2-7; perhaps TRBD1 as D (6 bases). The CDR3 consists of 14 residues. Trimming shortened V by 4 bases and J by 4 bases, and 14 bases separated the two germline ends. The germline V gene encodes CDR1 SEHNR and CDR2 FQNEAQ (reference sequence). This CDR3 reads CASSSTGSVYEQYF. The CDR3 nucleotides are TGTGCCAGCAGCTCGACAGGTTCGGTTTACGAGCAGTACTTC.

This clonotype has just a few counts. The rearrangement links TRBV2 to TRBJ1-2; 10 bases are shared with TRBD1. The germline V gene encodes CDR1 SNHLY and CDR2 FYNNEI. The CDR3 runs to 13 residues. Trimming took 6 bases from V and 7 from J; bases not matched to a gene: 5. The CDR3 DNA is TGTGCCAGCAGAACGACAGGGGGCTCTGGCTACACCTTC. It specifies CASRTTGGSGYTF.

This clonotype has more than one count but fewer than ten. The chain uses TRBV27 and TRBJ1-2, with 11 nucleotides matching TRBD1. In germline, CDR1 is MNHEY, CDR2 SMNVEV (reference sequence). J lost 6 bases, V lost 3 bases, and 3 bases had no gene match. CDR3 size: 14 residues. CDR3 sequence: CASSLDRGRHGYTF. The CDR3 coding sequence is TGTGCCAGCAGTTTGGACAGGGGGCGGCATGGCTACACCTTC.

This clonotype was seen a handful of times. The V gene is TRBV2, the J gene TRBJ2-2; 8 nucleotides agree with TRBD1. The ends lost 2 bases at V and 4 bases at J; junction bases unmatched: 6. The CDR3 loop spans 16 amino acids. Germline-derived CDR1 and CDR2 are SNHLY and FYNNEI. CDR3 sequence: CASSESGQGRTGELFF. DNA for the CDR3: TGTGCCAGCAGTGAATCCGGACAGGGACGCACCGGGGAGCTGTTTTTT.

This clonotype has just a few counts. The V gene is TRBV11-2, the J gene TRBJ1-6, with a tentative D call TRBD1 (6 bases). The germline gives CDR1 SGHAT, CDR2 FQNNGV. Between the trimmed V and J ends, which lost 2 bases and 3 bases, there was a span of 14 bases. The CDR3 loop spans 17 amino acids. In DNA, the CDR3 is TGTGCCAGCAGCTTAACCAGGGGTCAGAACTATAATTCACCCCTCCACTTT. The encoded protein is CASSLTRGQNYNSPLHF.

This clonotype was seen a handful of times. This chain uses TRBV6-5 with TRBJ1-2, with TRBD1 matching over 8 bases. This CDR3 is built from 15 residues. V lost 6 bases to trimming and J lost 1 base; unmatched junction nucleotides: 7. Germline-derived CDR1 and CDR2 are MNHEY and SVGAGI. CDR3 sequence (DNA): TGTGCCAGCAGCCCTCGCAGGGGGCGTAACTATGGCTACACCTTC. It encodes CASSPRRGRNYGYTF.